This TCR beta chain was observed in a study of blood T cell repertoires in COVID-19. In the study overall: Samples representing acute and convalescent COVID-19 were sourced from the United States, Italy and Spain.

V lost 4 bases, J lost 7 bases, and 12 bases lay in between. Germline CDR1 and CDR2: SGHRS and YFSETQ. The CDR3 totals 13 residues. How the authors handled the data: Estimation of nucleated cell counts was performed using reference gene primer amplification. Sequencing used immunoSEQ multiplex PCR; TCRdb keeps in-frame clones, though not all of them. V and J calls plus clone size are reproduced from that table; the DNA served to infer D and trimming. The sample lists 55,000 to 65,000 clones, approximately 84% seen once, with roughly 23% in the top ten. Input material: peripheral blood. The receptor's source is a human donor in a cohort sampled during active COVID-19. The chain combines TRBV5-1 with TRBJ2-1; TRBD2 might be the D (6 bases). CDR3 region: CASSLGGANEQFF. In DNA, the CDR3 is TGCGCCAGCAGCCTCGGGGGAGCAAATGAGCAGTTCTTC.